A single sample gave rise to the 31 T cell receptor beta chains below, sequenced in a study of shared clonotypes between healthy human individuals. TCRdb keeps only in-frame clones here, not all; method: immunoSEQ multiplex PCR. This repertoire shows a few million clones, 80% to 95% found once; its top ten account for around 0.35%. The source material was naive CD4+ T cells from PBMCs. Stated subset: CD45RA+ positively selected. Every receptor here comes from a man aged 18 to 30 in good health. Some clones in this sample may be carry-over from other donors' samples.

The J gene is TRBJ1-2, the V gene TRBV11-2, with D perhaps matching TRBD1 (5 bases). CDR1 is SGHAT, CDR2 FQNNGV, per germline. The CDR3 has 14 amino acids. V gave up 2 bases and J gave up 4 bases, with 11 bases separating them. CDR3 nucleotides: TGTGCCAGCAGCTTAAGGAGGGACTTCTATGGCTACACCTTC. It codes for CASSLRRDFYGYTF.

This clone was detected once. The rearrangement joins TRBV28 to TRBJ2-1; tentative D call: TRBD1 (5 bases). The V end was cut by 5 bases, the J end by 4 bases, with 12 bases between. Germline V gives CDR1 MDHEN, CDR2 SYDVKM. The CDR3 sequence is 14 residues long. CDR3 residues: CASSTDSLYNEQFF. CDR3 bases: TGTGCCAGCAGTACCGACAGCTTATACAATGAGCAGTTCTTC. Supplemented by reference TRBV28 and TRBJ2-1, the full variable domain reads DVKVTQSSRYLVKRTGEKVFLECVQDMDHENMFWYRQDPGLGLRLIYFSYDVKMKEKGDIPEGYSVSREKKERFSLILESASTNQTSMYLCASSTDSLYNEQFFGPGTRLTVL.

The rearrangement uses TRBV6-1 and TRBJ2-5; TRBD1 might be the D (6 bases). V was pared by 6 bases and J by 1 base, with 9 bases between. Per germline, CDR1 MNHNS and CDR2 SASEGT. The CDR3 has 13 residues. The CDR3 reads CASRTGIQETQYF. The CDR3 bases are TGTGCCAGCAGAACAGGGATCCAAGAGACCCAGTACTTC.

The V call is TRBV7-6, the J call TRBJ2-3; D gene unclear. The CDR3 consists of 13 residues. The germline CDR1 and CDR2 sequences are SGHVS and FNYEAQ. The V and J ends lost 1 base and 3 bases respectively, with 5 bases between them. CDR3 region: CASSLGQTDTQYF. CDR3 sequence (DNA): TGTGCCAGCAGCTTAGGGCAGACAGATACGCAGTATTTT. The full variable domain, completed using reference TRBV7-6 and TRBJ2-3, is GAGVSQSPRYKVTKRGQDVALRCDPISGHVSLYWYRQALGQGPEFLTYFNYEAQQDKSGLPNDRFSAERPEGSISTLTIQRTEQRDSAMYRCASSLGQTDTQYFGPGTRLTVL.

This rearrangement joins TRBV18 to TRBJ1-4; 9 bases are shared with TRBD1. The CDR3 spans 14 residues. J was trimmed by 5 bases and V by 5 bases; bases with no gene match: 3. Per the germline V gene, CDR1 is KGHSH and CDR2 is LQKENI. The chain's CDR3 is CASSSDRGNEKLFF. In DNA, the CDR3 is TGTGCCAGCTCATCGGACAGGGGAAATGAAAAACTGTTTTTT.

The chain joins TRBV2 to TRBJ1-1; 7 nucleotides align to TRBD1. Germline trimming cut 10 bases from V and 1 base from J; bases unmatched to any gene: 6. Germline V gene data show CDR1 as SNHLY and CDR2 as FYNNEI. The CDR3 consists of 13 residues. For the CDR3, the DNA is TGTGCCATCTACAGGGGAGGGAACACTGAAGCTTTCTTT. This translates into CAIYRGGNTEAFF.

The CDR3, as DNA: TGTGCCAGCAGGGGTAGCAATGAGCAGTTCTTC. Translated, it gives CASRGSNEQFF. The V and J genes are TRBV11-3 and TRBJ2-1; no clear D. The CDR3 has 11 amino acids. Trimming cost V 6 bases and J 6 bases, with 6 bases left between them. Germline lookup yields CDR1 SGHNT and CDR2 YENEEA.

CDR3 amino acids: CASSSVAGDSTGELFF. DNA for the CDR3: TGTGCCAGCAGCTCAGTAGCGGGAGATAGCACCGGGGAGCTGTTTTTT. The chain joins TRBV7-3 to TRBJ2-2, with 9 nucleotides matching TRBD2. The germline CDR1 and CDR2 sequences are SGHTA and FQGTGA. The J segment lost 4 bases and the V segment lost 4 bases, leaving 7 bases of the junction unmatched. The CDR3 covers 16 residues.

The chain is built from TRBV6-5 and TRBJ1-1; 7 bases are shared with TRBD1. From germline, CDR1 is MNHEY and CDR2 SVGAGI. With 0 bases clipped from V and 4 bases from J, the junction kept 5 bases outside the gene matches. The CDR3 runs to 15 residues. The CDR3 here is CASSYSEGATTEAFF. The CDR3 DNA reads TGTGCCAGCAGTTACTCAGAGGGGGCGACCACTGAAGCTTTCTTT.

The chain joins TRBV4-1 to TRBJ2-5; 7 bases align to TRBD1. The trim removed 5 bases at V and 7 bases at J, leaving 16 bases unmatched. The CDR3 runs 16 residues. In germline, CDR1 is MGHRA, CDR2 YSYEKL. The CDR3 loop reads CASSKTGTAMYGTQYF. CDR3 DNA sequence: TGCGCCAGCAGCAAGACCGGGACAGCAATGTACGGGACCCAGTACTTC.

This chain links TRBV18 with TRBJ1-5; 11 nucleotides align to TRBD1. The CDR3 covers 16 residues. V was clipped by 2 bases and J by 5 bases; unmatched bases: 5. Germline loops: CDR1 KGHSH, CDR2 LQKENI. The CDR3 region has the DNA TGTGCCAGCTCACCAGAGGACAGGGGGCCCTATCAGCCCCAGCATTTT. As protein: CASSPEDRGPYQPQHF.

The chain carries TRBV28 and TRBJ1-2; D is uncertain. In germline, CDR1 is MDHEN, CDR2 SYDVKM. The CDR3 loop spans 13 amino acids. V was shortened by 6 bases and J by 6 bases, with 14 bases between the two germline ends. The CDR3 region is CASSPTLGNGYTF. The CDR3 coding sequence is TGTGCCAGCAGCCCGACATTGGGGAATGGCTACACCTTC.

J is TRBJ2-7 and V is TRBV5-4, with 9 bases aligning to TRBD2. The ends lost 0 bases at V and 5 bases at J; junction bases unmatched: 6. The CDR3 runs 15 residues. Germline CDR1 and CDR2: SGHNT and YYREEE (reference sequence). CDR3 bases: TGTGCCAGCAGCTTGGAAGGAGTAGCGGGAGACGAGCAGTACTTC. Translation gives CASSLEGVAGDEQYF. Supplemented by reference TRBV5-4 and TRBJ2-7, the full variable domain reads ETGVTQSPTHLIKTRGQQVTLRCSSQSGHNTVSWYQQALGQGPQFIFQYYREEENGRGNFPPRFSGLQFPNYSSELNVNALELDDSALYLCASSLEGVAGDEQYFGPGTRLTVT.

CDR3 bases: TGTGCCAGTAGTACCGGGACAGGGGTCTACGAGCAGTACTTC. The encoded protein is CASSTGTGVYEQYF. The V gene is TRBV19, the J gene TRBJ2-7; 10 nucleotides agree with TRBD1. V trimming: 4 bases; J trimming: 3 bases; junction bases outside the gene matches: 3. CDR3 size: 14 residues. In germline, CDR1 is LNHDA, CDR2 SQIVND (reference sequence).

The V and J genes are TRBV9 and TRBJ1-2, with no clear D. V dropped 3 bases and J dropped 0 bases, with 9 bases sitting between them. CDR3 length equals 14 residues. Germline lookup yields CDR1 SGDLS and CDR2 YYNGEE. The CDR3 nucleotides are TGTGCCAGCAGCGAATTACAAACTAACTATGGCTACACCTTC. Protein: CASSELQTNYGYTF.

This rearrangement joins TRBV11-3 to TRBJ2-3, with D perhaps TRBD1 or TRBD2 (6 bases each). The V gene lost 5 bases and the J gene lost 2 bases, with 14 bases spanning the gap. The CDR3 totals 15 residues. From germline, CDR1 is SGHNT and CDR2 YENEEA. CDR3 residues: CASSPDGGSTDTQYF. The CDR3 DNA is TGTGCCAGCAGCCCAGACGGGGGCTCCACAGATACGCAGTATTTT.

The J gene is TRBJ1-4, the V gene TRBV2; D is unclear. This CDR3 region has 14 residues. Trimming left V 8 bases short and J 3 bases short, with 13 bases between. In germline, CDR1 is SNHLY, CDR2 FYNNEI. The DNA for the CDR3 is TGTGCCAGCTCGACCTGGGCTTCTAATGAAAAACTGTTTTTT. Amino acid sequence: CASSTWASNEKLFF.

J is TRBJ2-3 and V is TRBV5-4, with 7 bases matching TRBD1. The V and J ends lost 4 bases and 0 bases, in that order; junction bases with no gene match: 8. Germline CDR1 and CDR2: SGHNT and YYREEE (reference sequence). This CDR3 has 16 residues. The DNA for the CDR3 is TGTGCCAGCAGCCCAAAGGGGGCTCGAAGCACAGATACGCAGTATTTT. Its translation: CASSPKGARSTDTQYF. Full variable domain (remainder filled in from reference TRBV5-4 and TRBJ2-3): ETGVTQSPTHLIKTRGQQVTLRCSSQSGHNTVSWYQQALGQGPQFIFQYYREEENGRGNFPPRFSGLQFPNYSSELNVNALELDDSALYLCASSPKGARSTDTQYFGPGTRLTVL.

The genes are TRBV18 and TRBJ2-7; D gene unclear. V lost 2 bases and J 7 bases, leaving 12 bases between the germline ends. Germline V gene sequence: CDR1 KGHSH, CDR2 LQKENI. There are 13 residues in the CDR3. The CDR3: CASSPTGPAEQYF. CDR3 nucleotide sequence: TGTGCCAGCTCACCAACGGGCCCAGCTGAGCAGTACTTC. Complete variable domain (other parts from reference TRBV18 and TRBJ2-7): NAGVMQNPRHLVRRRGQEARLRCSPMKGHSHVYWYRQLPEEGLKFMVYLQKENIIDESGMPKERFSAEFPKEGPSILRIQQVVRGDSAAYFCASSPTGPAEQYFGPGTRLTVT.

V is TRBV5-4 and J is TRBJ2-1; 8 bases are a match to TRBD2. The germline V gene encodes CDR1 SGHNT and CDR2 YYREEE (reference sequence). J lost 7 bases, V lost 4 bases, and 19 bases had no gene match. CDR3 length: 18 amino acids. The CDR3 DNA reads as TGTGCCAGCAGCCGCGTTGTCGGTTTTAGCGGGATCGGGAATGAGCAGTTCTTC. Protein sequence: CASSRVVGFSGIGNEQFF.

The rearrangement joins TRBV6-1 to TRBJ1-2, with no clear D. The CDR3 covers 15 residues. Trimming stripped 1 base from V and 4 bases from J, with 13 bases between. Germline CDR1 is MNHNS and CDR2 is SASEGT. CDR3 nucleotide sequence: TGTGCCAGCAGTGAAGAGAGAGGCGGAACCTATGGCTACACCTTC. This sequence encodes CASSEERGGTYGYTF.

As regards this clone: Other nucleotide sequences in the sample specify the same CDR3. The chain employs TRBV5-1 and TRBJ1-1; D uncertain. The CDR3 length is 13 residues. CDR1 is SGHRS and CDR2 is YFSETQ in the germline V gene. V was clipped by 3 bases and J by 2 bases, with 8 bases between them. CDR3 nucleotide sequence: TGCGCCAGCAGCTCCCAGGTAAACACTGAAGCTTTCTTT. Translated: CASSSQVNTEAFF.

This chain connects TRBV6-5 to TRBJ2-3; 7 nucleotides align to TRBD2. With V trimmed by 6 bases and J by 8 bases, 8 bases remained unmatched. CDR3 length: 13 amino acids. CDR1 MNHEY and CDR2 SVGAGI come from the germline V gene. The CDR3 here is CASRGGSYGTQYF. CDR3 nucleotide sequence: TGTGCCAGCAGGGGCGGGAGTTACGGTACGCAGTATTTT.

The V gene is TRBV29-1, the J gene TRBJ2-1; maybe TRBD1 (5 bases). Germline values: CDR1 SQVTM, CDR2 ANQGSEA. This CDR3 is built from 13 residues. Trimming left V 5 bases short and J 1 base short, with 9 bases between. CDR3 sequence: CSVWAGSYNEQFF. The CDR3 DNA is TGCAGCGTTTGGGCAGGGTCCTACAATGAGCAGTTCTTC.

There are a few counts of this clone. The chain recombines TRBV5-1 with TRBJ2-7; TRBD1 aligns across 7 bases. The CDR3 has 13 amino acids. V was pared by 4 bases and J by 12 bases, with 13 bases of the junction left unmatched. The germline V gene has CDR1 SGHRS and CDR2 YFSETQ. The CDR3 nucleotides read TGCGCCAGCAGCAATCCCACCTCGACAGGGTGGTACTTC. Residues: CASSNPTSTGWYF.

This clone has a single count. The V gene is TRBV18, the J gene TRBJ2-3; D might be TRBD1 (7 bases). V shed 3 bases and J shed 3 bases, with 16 bases lying between them. Germline CDR1 reads KGHSH; CDR2 reads LQKENI. This CDR3 is built from 16 residues. The CDR3: CASSPGRTGVTDTQYF. In DNA, the CDR3 is TGTGCCAGCTCACCGGGGAGGACAGGAGTTACAGATACGCAGTATTTT.

This chain connects TRBV6-5 to TRBJ2-5; 7 bases line up with TRBD2. Germline CDR1 reads MNHEY; CDR2 reads SVGAGI. CDR3 length equals 15 residues. The junction had 4 bases not matched to a gene; V was cut back by 2 bases and J by 1 base. CDR3 DNA: TGTGCCAGCAGTTACGTAGCGGGCCCCCAAGAGACCCAGTACTTC. As protein: CASSYVAGPQETQYF.

The chain uses TRBV30 and TRBJ2-3; the match to TRBD1 covers 7 bases. CDR3 length: 16 amino acids. V lost 0 bases and J lost 3; bases outside the gene matches: 9. The V gene's germline CDR1 is GTSNPN and CDR2 SVGIG (reference sequence). The CDR3 DNA reads TGTGCCTGGAGTGTATTCGGGCAGGGGGTAACAGATACGCAGTATTTT. It yields the protein CAWSVFGQGVTDTQYF.

The chain uses TRBV5-6 and TRBJ2-3, with D unclear. Per the germline V gene, CDR1 is SGHDT and CDR2 is YYEEEE. V was shortened by 1 base and J by 8 bases, with 8 bases between the two germline ends. The CDR3 runs 12 residues. In nucleotides, the CDR3 is TGTGCCAGCAGCTTGCCCTTAGCTACGCAGTATTTT. Protein sequence: CASSLPLATQYF.

The V gene is TRBV19, the J gene TRBJ1-1, with D possibly matching TRBD1 (6 bases). Between the trimmed V and J ends, which lost 5 bases and 6 bases, there was a span of 16 bases. The CDR3 runs 14 residues. Germline assignment: CDR1 LNHDA and CDR2 SQIVND (reference sequence). This CDR3 is CASSQRGWGSEAFF. The DNA for the CDR3 is TGTGCCAGTAGTCAAAGGGGGTGGGGATCTGAAGCTTTCTTT.

This CDR3 is CASSLLAKNTGELFF. The CDR3 bases are TGTGCCAGCAGCTTACTAGCGAAGAACACCGGGGAGCTGTTTTTT. The V gene is TRBV7-3, the J gene TRBJ2-2; maybe TRBD2 (6 bases). V dropped 2 bases and J dropped 1 base, with 8 bases sitting between them. This CDR3 is 15 amino acids long. Germline V gene sequence: CDR1 SGHTA, CDR2 FQGTGA.